The 2 T cell receptor beta chains below all came from one sample that was sequenced in a study of blood T cell repertoires in COVID-19. The repertoire was sequenced with immunoSEQ multiplex PCR; TCRdb's copy has only in-frame clones and lacks some. The profile shows about 160,000 clones, roughly 80% of them singletons. Input material: peripheral blood. The origin of the receptors is a man aged 55 to 70 with acute or convalescent COVID-19.

This clone was counted once. The chain uses TRBV5-1 and TRBJ2-3; TRBD1 matches at 11 bases. Germline CDR1 reads SGHRS; CDR2 reads YFSETQ. The CDR3 length is 16 residues. V gave up 3 bases and J gave up 4 bases; unmatched junction bases: 7. As DNA, the CDR3 is TGCGCCAGCAGCTGGCAAGGACAGGGGGCCTCAGATACGCAGTATTTT. Translating gives CASSWQGQGASDTQYF.

The chain is built from TRBV13 and TRBJ2-1; the D is unclear. Germline-derived CDR1 and CDR2 are PRHDT and FYEKMQ (reference sequence). The V end lost 6 bases, the J end lost 2 bases, and 8 bases lay between the germline ends. CDR3 length: 13 amino acids. The CDR3 is CASREFTYNEQFF. The CDR3 DNA reads as TGTGCCAGCAGGGAGTTTACCTACAATGAGCAGTTCTTC.